This T cell receptor (beta chain) was observed in a study of blood T cell repertoires in COVID-19. The wider study: The United States, Italy and Spain supplied acute and convalescent COVID-19 samples. PBMCs, B-cell-depleted T cells, or T cells were the source of the cDNA or gDNA that made up the material.

Trimming left V 6 bases short and J 1 base short, with 6 bases between. CDR3 length: 13 amino acids. Germline assignment: CDR1 WNHNN and CDR2 SYGVQD (reference sequence). Sequencing was performed with immunoSEQ multiplex PCR; in TCRdb, only in-frame clones are kept and a portion is missing. Seen here are about 78,000 clones, around nine tenths observed once, and the top ten hold around 5.3%. This clone was seen a few times. This TCR was recovered from a man over 45 with active or convalescent COVID-19. The sample consisted of peripheral blood. The chain is built from TRBV10-1 and TRBJ2-2; no clear D gene. The CDR3 protein is CASRSGNTGELFF. The CDR3 coding sequence is TGCGCCAGCAGATCAGGGAACACCGGGGAGCTGTTTTTT.